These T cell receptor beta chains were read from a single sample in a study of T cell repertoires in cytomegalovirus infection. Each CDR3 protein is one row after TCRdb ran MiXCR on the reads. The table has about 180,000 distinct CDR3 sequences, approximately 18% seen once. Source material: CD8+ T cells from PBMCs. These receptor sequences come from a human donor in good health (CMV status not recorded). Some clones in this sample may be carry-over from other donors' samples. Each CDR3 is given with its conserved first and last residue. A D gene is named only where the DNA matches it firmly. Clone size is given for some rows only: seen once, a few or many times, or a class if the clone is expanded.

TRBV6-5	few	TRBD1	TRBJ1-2	CASSYSAEDRVQGYTF	TGTGCCAGCAGTTACTCGGCCGAGGACAGGGTCCAAGGCTACACCTTC
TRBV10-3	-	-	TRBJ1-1	CAMGDGQYTEAFF	TGTGCCATGGGGGACGGACAATACACTGAAGCTTTCTTT
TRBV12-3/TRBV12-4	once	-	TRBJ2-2	CASRIWTADTGELFF	TGTGCCAGCAGAATCTGGACGGCAGACACCGGGGAGCTGTTTTTT
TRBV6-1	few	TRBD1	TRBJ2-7	CASSVWTGVSYEQYF	TGTGCCAGCAGTGTTTGGACAGGGGTCTCCTACGAGCAGTACTTC
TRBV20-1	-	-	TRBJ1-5	CSASGGLGQPQHF	TGCAGTGCTAGCGGAGGATTGGGTCAGCCCCAGCATTTT
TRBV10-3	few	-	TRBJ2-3	CAIRAPLGGTDTQYF	TGTGCCATCAGAGCCCCTTTAGGGGGCACAGATACGCAGTATTTT
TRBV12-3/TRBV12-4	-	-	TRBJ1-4	CASSLMSDVRREKLFF	TGTGCCAGCAGTTTAATGTCGGATGTAAGGCGTGAAAAACTGTTTTTT
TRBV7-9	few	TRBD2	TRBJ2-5	CASSRTSGGMETQYF	TGTGCCAGCAGCCGGACTAGCGGGGGAATGGAGACCCAGTACTTC
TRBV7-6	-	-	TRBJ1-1	CASSLEAGWDGTEAFF	TGTGCCAGCAGCTTAGAGGCAGGGTGGGACGGCACTGAAGCTTTCTTT
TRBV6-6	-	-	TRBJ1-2	CASSRLEPTAQSTNYGYTF	TGTGCCAGCAGTCGATTGGAACCGACAGCGCAGTCAACTAACTATGGCTACACCTTC
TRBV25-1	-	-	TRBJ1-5	CASSGSPLQGNQPQHF	TGTGCCAGCAGTGGGTCTCCGTTGCAGGGCAATCAGCCCCAGCATTTT
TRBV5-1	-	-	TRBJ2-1	CASSLESGFLYNEQFF	TGCGCCAGCAGCTTGGAGTCTGGGTTTCTCTACAATGAGCAGTTCTTC
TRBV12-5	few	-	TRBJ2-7	CASGLVDGAAYEQYF	TGTGCTAGTGGTTTGGTAGATGGGGCTGCCTACGAGCAGTACTTC
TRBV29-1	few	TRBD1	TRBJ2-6	CSVENRGTGVPGANVLTF	TGCAGCGTTGAAAATCGGGGAACAGGGGTACCTGGGGCCAACGTCCTGACTTTC
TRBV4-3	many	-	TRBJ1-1	CASSQEADFGGTEAFF	TGCGCCAGCAGCCAAGAGGCAGATTTTGGGGGCACTGAAGCTTTCTTT
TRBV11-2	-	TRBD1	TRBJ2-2	CASSLEGTGMNTGELFF	TGTGCCAGCAGCTTGGAGGGGACAGGCATGAACACCGGGGAGCTGTTTTTT
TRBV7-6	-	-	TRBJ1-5	CASSSRQGYQPQHF	TGTGCCAGCAGCTCCCGGCAGGGGTATCAGCCCCAGCATTTT
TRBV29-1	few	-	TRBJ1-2	CSVEGNGYGYTF	TGCAGCGTTGAGGGGAATGGCTATGGCTACACCTTC
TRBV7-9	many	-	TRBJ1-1	CASSPPVRAIGTEAFF	TGTGCCAGCAGCCCCCCGGTACGGGCCATAGGAACTGAAGCTTTCTTT
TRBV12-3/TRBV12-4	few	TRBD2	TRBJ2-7	CASSYGGTSGSYEQYF	TGTGCCAGCAGTTATGGGGGTACTAGCGGCTCCTACGAGCAGTACTTC
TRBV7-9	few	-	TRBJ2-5	CASSFIATQETQYF	TGTGCCAGCAGCTTTATAGCGACCCAAGAGACCCAGTACTTC
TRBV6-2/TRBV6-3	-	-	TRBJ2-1	CASSYGSPPDEQFF	TGTGCCAGCAGTTACGGGTCTCCCCCGGATGAGCAGTTCTTC
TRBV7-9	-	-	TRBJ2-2	CASSSRVIVSGELFF	TGTGCCAGCAGCTCCAGGGTGATAGTTTCCGGGGAGCTGTTTTTT
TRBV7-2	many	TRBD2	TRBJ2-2	CASSFRDRGGLTGELFF	TGTGCCAGCAGCTTTCGTGACCGGGGGGGACTAACCGGGGAGCTGTTTTTT
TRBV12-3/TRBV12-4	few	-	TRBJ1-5	CATAAGVRPQHF	TGTGCCACCGCGGCGGGGGTACGGCCCCAGCATTTT
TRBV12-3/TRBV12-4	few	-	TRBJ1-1	CASSFTTVEAFF	TGTGCCAGCAGTTTTACAACGGTAGAAGCTTTCTTT
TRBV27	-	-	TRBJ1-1	CASSLGPVRTGSEAFF	TGTGCCAGCAGTTTAGGGCCAGTTAGAACAGGGTCTGAAGCTTTCTTT
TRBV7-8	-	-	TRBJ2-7	CASSSHRQPSYEQYF	TGTGCCAGCAGCTCCCACCGGCAGCCCTCCTACGAGCAGTACTTC
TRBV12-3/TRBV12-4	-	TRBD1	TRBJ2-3	CASSLIGGAFTDTQYF	TGTGCCAGCAGTTTAATAGGGGGCGCGTTCACAGATACGCAGTATTTT
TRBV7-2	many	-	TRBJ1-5	CASSPWSNQPQHF	TGTGCCAGCAGCCCCTGGAGCAATCAGCCCCAGCATTTT
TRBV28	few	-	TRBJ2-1	CASSRIVVYEQFF	TGTGCCAGCAGTCGGATCGTGGTCTATGAGCAGTTCTTC
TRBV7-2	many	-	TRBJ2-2	CASSFRGTNTGELFF	TGTGCCAGCAGCTTTAGAGGAACGAACACCGGGGAGCTGTTTTTT
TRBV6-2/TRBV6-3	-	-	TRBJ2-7	CASSYSRLEQYF	TGTGCCAGCAGTTACTCCCGCCTCGAGCAGTACTTC
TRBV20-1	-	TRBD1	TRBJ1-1	CSARDRTGRGDTEAFF	TGCAGTGCTAGAGATCGGACAGGCCGTGGGGACACTGAAGCTTTCTTT
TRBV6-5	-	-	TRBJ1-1	CASSYGRARTEAFF	TGTGCCAGCAGTTACGGCAGGGCAAGGACTGAAGCTTTCTTT
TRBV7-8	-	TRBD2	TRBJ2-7	CASSRGDFTYEQYF	TGTGCCAGTAGCCGGGGGGACTTTACCTACGAGCAGTACTTC
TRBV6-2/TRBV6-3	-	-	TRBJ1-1	CASSYGAGHTEAFF	TGTGCCAGCAGTTACGGAGCCGGTCACACTGAAGCTTTCTTT
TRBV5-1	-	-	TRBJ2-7	CASSLEGFYEQYF	TGCGCCAGCAGCTTGGAAGGGTTCTACGAGCAGTACTTC
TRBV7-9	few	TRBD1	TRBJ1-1	CASSSPPGDRDPEAFF	TGTGCCAGCAGCTCCCCGCCAGGGGACAGGGACCCTGAAGCTTTCTTT
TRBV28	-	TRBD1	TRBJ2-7	CASSLHWDRRLYEQYF	TGTGCCAGCAGTTTACACTGGGACAGGCGCCTCTACGAGCAGTACTTC
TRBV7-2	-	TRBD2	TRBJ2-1	CASSLRGASGGIYNEQFF	TGTGCCAGCAGCTTAAGAGGTGCTAGCGGGGGTATCTACAATGAGCAGTTCTTC
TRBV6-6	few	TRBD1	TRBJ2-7	CASSSGTGVNYEQYF	TGTGCCAGCAGTTCAGGGACAGGGGTAAACTACGAGCAGTACTTC
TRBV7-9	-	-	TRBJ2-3	CASSLGRSVDTQYF	TGTGCCAGCAGCTTAGGCCGATCGGTGGATACGCAGTATTTT
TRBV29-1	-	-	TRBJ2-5	CSGWSGLVGETQYF	TGCAGCGGCTGGTCGGGATTGGTAGGAGAGACCCAGTACTTC
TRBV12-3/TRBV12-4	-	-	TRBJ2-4	CASSLRQGGVKNIQYF	TGTGCCAGCAGTCTGAGACAGGGCGGGGTCAAAAACATTCAGTACTTC
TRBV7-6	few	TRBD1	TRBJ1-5	CASSPGTGGGPQHF	TGTGCCAGCAGCCCCGGGACAGGGGGAGGGCCCCAGCATTTT
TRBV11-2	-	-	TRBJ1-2	CASSLEGGPVLPSAARNGYTF	TGTGCCAGCAGCTTAGAGGGAGGTCCTGTGCTTCCGTCCGCGGCGCGAAATGGCTACACCTTC
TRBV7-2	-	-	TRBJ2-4	CASSQTPTVFDKNIQYF	TGTGCCAGCAGCCAGACCCCGACAGTGTTCGACAAAAACATTCAGTACTTC
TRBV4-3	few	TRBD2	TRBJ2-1	CASSQGRLAGVNEQFF	TGCGCCAGCAGCCAAGGCCGGCTAGCGGGGGTTAATGAGCAGTTCTTC